A selection of T cell receptor beta chains follows, all from one sample in a study of T-cell reconstitution after alpha-beta-depleted transplantation in children. TCRdb itself ran the PCR reads through MiXCR, one entry per CDR3 protein. The table includes around 360,000 distinct CDR3 sequences, 10% detected once. The sequencing used PBMCs from the stem cell graft donor, collected from the stem cell graft. These receptors all stem from a human donor who donated a stem cell graft to a child with acute lymphoblastic leukemia. Each CDR3 is given with its conserved first and last residue. D genes are given only for firm matches.

d_call,v_call,cdr3_length,cdr3_aa
NA,TRBV29-1,12,CSVDRGGETQYF
NA,TRBV20-1,14,CSAHIASSTDTQYF
TRBD1,TRBV6-5,15,CASSYTWTGETEAFF
NA,TRBV14,17,CASSPSAGEFPNQPQHF
TRBD1,TRBV9,17,CASSVALGQGFTGELFF
NA,TRBV4-2,15,CASSQDPAVYNEQFF
TRBD1,TRBV5-1,14,CARRRTGSPYEQYF
TRBD2,TRBV5-1,16,CASSSLAGVASYEQYF
NA,TRBV4-1,12,CASSVEGHGYTF
NA,TRBV7-2,14,CASSLATTLYGYTF
TRBD2,TRBV5-1,23,CASSSDPPHRGLAGGRRTDTQYF
NA,TRBV19,13,CASSPDTVNTQYF
NA,TRBV27,14,CASALYGNAETQYF
NA,TRBV20-1,14,CSASSGLHGDEQFF
TRBD1,TRBV9,14,CASSVTGVPYEQYF
NA,TRBV7-2,14,CASSLRPRGYEQYF
NA,TRBV29-1,12,CSVPKGAGGYTF
TRBD2,TRBV4-2,16,CASSQEVGRAHNEQFF
NA,TRBV15,15,CATSRDRRGHGTQYF
NA,TRBV20-1,13,CSARGFNFYGYTF